This T cell receptor (beta chain) was retrieved from a study of cytomegalovirus exposure and HLA in healthy donors. Study results and caveats: Some public TCRs appeared in many individuals, while most sequences were rare.

V lost 0 bases, J lost 7 bases, and 3 bases stayed unmatched. The CDR3 runs 15 residues. Per germline, CDR1 SGHVS and CDR2 FNYEAQ. The primer mix had 60 Vbeta and 13 Jbeta primers. Repertoires were generated with immunoSEQ multiplex PCR, while TCRdb's copy carries only in-frame clones and drops some. The sample includes around 90,000 clones, around 64% of them seen just once. On this clone itself: The antigen is not known.

The chain links TRBV7-6 to TRBJ1-6, with 7 bases lining up with TRBD1. Source material: PBMCs. This clonotype was obtained from a human donor in good health. CDR3 in DNA: TGTGCCAGCAGCTTAGCGACAGGGTCCAATTCACCCCTCCACTTT. Translating gives CASSLATGSNSPLHF. Full variable domain (rest looked up from reference TRBV7-6 and TRBJ1-6): GAGVSQSPRYKVTKRGQDVALRCDPISGHVSLYWYRQALGQGPEFLTYFNYEAQQDKSGLPNDRFSAERPEGSISTLTIQRTEQRDSAMYRCASSLATGSNSPLHFGNGTRLTVT.